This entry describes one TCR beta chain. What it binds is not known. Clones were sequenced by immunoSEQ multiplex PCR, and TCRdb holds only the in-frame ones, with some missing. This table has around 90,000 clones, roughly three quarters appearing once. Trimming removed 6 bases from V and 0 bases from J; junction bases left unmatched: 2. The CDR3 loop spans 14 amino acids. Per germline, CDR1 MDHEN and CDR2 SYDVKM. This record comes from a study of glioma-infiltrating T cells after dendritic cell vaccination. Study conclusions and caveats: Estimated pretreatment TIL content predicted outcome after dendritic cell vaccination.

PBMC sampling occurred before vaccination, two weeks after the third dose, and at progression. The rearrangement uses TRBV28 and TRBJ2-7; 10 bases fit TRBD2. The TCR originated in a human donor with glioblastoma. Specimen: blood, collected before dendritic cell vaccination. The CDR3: CASRLAGLSYEQYF. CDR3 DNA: TGTGCCAGCAGACTAGCGGGACTCTCCTACGAGCAGTACTTC.